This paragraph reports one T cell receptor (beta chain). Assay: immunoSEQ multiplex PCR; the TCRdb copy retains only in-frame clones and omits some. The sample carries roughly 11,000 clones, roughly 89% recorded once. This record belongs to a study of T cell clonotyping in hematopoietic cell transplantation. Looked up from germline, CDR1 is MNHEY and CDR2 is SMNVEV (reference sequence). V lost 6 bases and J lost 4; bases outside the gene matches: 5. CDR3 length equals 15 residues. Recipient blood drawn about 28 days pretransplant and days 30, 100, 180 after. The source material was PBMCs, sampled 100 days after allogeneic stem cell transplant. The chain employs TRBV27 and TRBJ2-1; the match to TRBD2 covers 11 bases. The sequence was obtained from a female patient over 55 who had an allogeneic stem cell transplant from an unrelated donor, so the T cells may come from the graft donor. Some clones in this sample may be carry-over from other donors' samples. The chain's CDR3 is CASSLGTSGYNEQFF. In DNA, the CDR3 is TGTGCCAGCAGCCTCGGGACTAGCGGTTACAATGAGCAGTTCTTC.